Sequencing of this T cell receptor beta chain was carried out in a study of shared clonotypes between healthy human individuals. The length of the CDR3 is 14 residues. Germline assignment: CDR1 SGHRS and CDR2 YFSETQ. The V end lost 3 bases, the J end lost 0 bases, and 7 bases lay between the germline ends. Produced via immunoSEQ multiplex PCR; TCRdb's table is partial and in-frame only. The table includes approximately 1.5 million clones, 95% to 99% detected once. The material sequenced was naive CD4+ T cells sorted from blood. Subset in this sample: CD45RA+ positively selected. The rearrangement joins TRBV5-1 to TRBJ2-1; D might be TRBD2 (6 bases). The sequence was collected from a man aged 25 to 45 in good health. The CDR3 DNA is TGCGCCAGCAGCTGGGACTTCTCCTACAATGAGCAGTTCTTC. Amino acids: CASSWDFSYNEQFF.